The rows below give T cell receptor beta chains drawn from one sample of a study of cytomegalovirus exposure and HLA in healthy donors. Some clones are missing from TCRdb's copy, which holds only in-frame ones; the method was immunoSEQ multiplex PCR. The repertoire consists of 150,000 to 200,000 clones, with roughly 88% occurring once and the leading ten covering more than 1.1%. The sample was PBMCs. These receptors all come from a woman under 30 in good health and CMV-seronegative. Each CDR3 is given with its conserved first and last residue. The order of the fields is D gene, clone size, J gene, V gene, CDR3 DNA, CDR3 protein. The D gene is left open where the match is weak. Not every row has a clone size; where given, it reads once, few, many or a size class.

TRBD2 - TRBJ2-7 TRBV5-1 TGCGCCAGCAGCTTGGAGAGCGGGGGGTCCTACGAGCAGTACTTC CASSLESGGSYEQYF
- - TRBJ2-2 TRBV10-3 TGTGCCATCAGTGAGTCGGTCCGTCGGGGGGAGCTGTTTTTT CAISESVRRGELFF
TRBD1 - TRBJ2-3 TRBV7-2 TGTGCCAGCAACACTCAGGCAGGGGGAGCAGATACGCAGTATTTT CASNTQAGGADTQYF
- - TRBJ1-1 TRBV29-1 TGCAGCGTTGTTCCAGTGAACACTGAAGCTTTCTTT CSVVPVNTEAFF
TRBD2 - TRBJ2-1 TRBV5-6 TGTGCCAGCAGCTTTACTAGCGATGAGCAGTTCTTC CASSFTSDEQFF
TRBD1 once TRBJ2-7 TRBV10-2 TGCGCCAGCAGTGACCTCCGGACAGGGGTTGACGAGCAGTACTTC CASSDLRTGVDEQYF
TRBD2 - TRBJ2-1 TRBV7-9 TGTGCCAGCAGCTTAGAGGGCCCGGGACTAGCGGGAGATGAGCAGTTCTTC CASSLEGPGLAGDEQFF
TRBD1 - TRBJ1-5 TRBV27 TGTGCCAGCAGTTACAGGGGAAGCAATCAGCCCCAGCATTTT CASSYRGSNQPQHF
TRBD1 - TRBJ2-5 TRBV7-6 TGTGCCAGCAGCCCGACCCGGACAGGCCAAGAGACCCAGTACTTC CASSPTRTGQETQYF
TRBD1 - TRBJ1-5 TRBV27 TGTGCCAGCAAGCCGACAGGGGTCCGTCAGCCCCAGCATTTT CASKPTGVRQPQHF
TRBD2 - TRBJ2-1 TRBV5-4 TGTGCCACCGGGACTAGCGGATACAATGAGCAGTTCTTC CATGTSGYNEQFF
TRBD1 - TRBJ1-3 TRBV18 TGTGCCAGCTCACTCACCACAATCGACAGGGAAACGTTAAACACCATATATTTT CASSLTTIDRETLNTIYF
TRBD1 - TRBJ1-1 TRBV28 TGTGCCAGCAGTCAGACCAAGGGACAGGGCCGCACTGAAGCTTTCTTT CASSQTKGQGRTEAFF
TRBD1 - TRBJ2-7 TRBV6-1 TGTGCCAGCAGTGGGGGAACCTTTGGACAGGGCTCCTACGAGCAGTACTTC CASSGGTFGQGSYEQYF
- - TRBJ1-2 TRBV29-1 TGCAGCGTAGGAGACCGGCGAGGCGGCTACACCTTC CSVGDRRGGYTF
TRBD2 - TRBJ2-5 TRBV30 TGTGCCTGGAGTCTAGGCGGGGGTGTCGGGACCCAGTACTTC CAWSLGGGVGTQYF
TRBD2 - TRBJ2-3 TRBV27 TGTGCCAGCAGTCTTCATCTAGCGGGACCCTATACGCAGTATTTT CASSLHLAGPYTQYF
- once TRBJ1-2 TRBV14 TGTGCCAGCAGCCAAGAGAGAGGACAAAACTATGGCTACACCTTC CASSQERGQNYGYTF
- - TRBJ1-5 TRBV19 TGTGCCAGCCAAACATGGGACACTTCGGGTCAGCCCCAGCATTTT CASQTWDTSGQPQHF
- - TRBJ1-2 TRBV5-5 TGTGCCAGCAGTTTCTCCGGGAGCTCTGGCTACACCTTC CASSFSGSSGYTF
TRBD1 - TRBJ1-1 TRBV2 TGTGCCAGCAGTCCCGGGACAGGGGAAGGGAACACTGAAGCTTTCTTT CASSPGTGEGNTEAFF
TRBD1 - TRBJ1-4 TRBV5-1 TGCGCCAGCAGCTCAGGGGACAGGAAAAATGAAAAACTGTTTTTT CASSSGDRKNEKLFF